This is a list of T cell receptor beta chains from one sample in a study of long-term antiretroviral therapy in people with HIV. Profiling relied on immunoSEQ multiplex PCR, and the TCRdb table lists in-frame clones only, not all of them. The repertoire holds nearly 50,000 clones, with around 80% as singletons. The specimen comprised unsorted PBMCs, sampled 0.8 years after starting antiretroviral therapy. The receptors stem from a woman aged 18 to 35 with HIV. Each CDR3 is given with its conserved first and last residue. The order of the fields is J gene, V gene, clone size, D gene, CDR3 protein, CDR3 DNA. D genes are given only for firm matches. Size is stated for part of the rows, as once, few or many counts, or as a class when the clone is expanded.

J gene: TRBJ2-1; V gene: TRBV15; clone size: once; D gene: .; CDR3 protein: CATSREGRSFSEQFF; CDR3 DNA: TGTGCCACCAGCAGAGAGGGCCGAAGTTTTTCGGAGCAGTTCTTC
J gene: TRBJ2-3; V gene: TRBV28; clone size: .; D gene: .; CDR3 protein: CASAAQGITDTQYF; CDR3 DNA: TGTGCCAGCGCAGCACAGGGAATAACAGATACGCAGTATTTT
J gene: TRBJ2-5; V gene: TRBV10-3; clone size: .; D gene: TRBD2; CDR3 protein: CAIRMGTSGMETQYF; CDR3 DNA: TGTGCCATCAGGATGGGGACTAGCGGGATGGAGACCCAGTACTTC
J gene: TRBJ2-7; V gene: TRBV4-3; clone size: few; D gene: .; CDR3 protein: CASSQEGTGSYEQYF; CDR3 DNA: TGCGCCAGCAGCCAAGAAGGTACAGGGTCCTACGAGCAGTACTTC
J gene: TRBJ1-2; V gene: TRBV14; clone size: .; D gene: .; CDR3 protein: CASSPPGGGGASYGYTF; CDR3 DNA: TGTGCCAGCAGCCCCCCTGGGGGAGGGGGAGCGAGCTATGGCTACACCTTC
J gene: TRBJ2-2; V gene: TRBV11-2; clone size: .; D gene: TRBD2; CDR3 protein: CASSLRGRLTGELFF; CDR3 DNA: TGTGCCAGCAGCTTGCGCGGGAGGTTAACCGGGGAGCTGTTTTTT
J gene: TRBJ2-7; V gene: TRBV7-9; clone size: .; D gene: .; CDR3 protein: CASSSSAYEQYF; CDR3 DNA: TGTGCCAGCAGTTCTAGCGCCTACGAGCAGTACTTC
J gene: TRBJ1-1; V gene: TRBV6-1; clone size: .; D gene: .; CDR3 protein: CASSDGRSHTEAFF; CDR3 DNA: TGTGCCAGCAGTGATGGACGATCCCACACTGAAGCTTTCTTT
J gene: TRBJ1-5; V gene: TRBV19; clone size: .; D gene: .; CDR3 protein: CASHGVGNQPQHF; CDR3 DNA: TGTGCCAGTCACGGGGTAGGCAATCAGCCCCAGCATTTT
J gene: TRBJ2-7; V gene: TRBV6-1; clone size: .; D gene: .; CDR3 protein: CASTETPSAIYEQYF; CDR3 DNA: TGTGCCAGCACCGAAACGCCGTCAGCCATCTACGAGCAGTACTTC
J gene: TRBJ1-5; V gene: TRBV28; clone size: .; D gene: .; CDR3 protein: CATRWPGANQPQHF; CDR3 DNA: TGTGCCACCCGCTGGCCAGGGGCAAATCAGCCCCAGCATTTT
J gene: TRBJ2-7; V gene: TRBV13; clone size: .; D gene: .; CDR3 protein: CASSLVGSVPYEQYF; CDR3 DNA: TGTGCCAGCAGCTTAGTAGGTAGCGTACCCTACGAGCAGTACTTC
J gene: TRBJ2-2; V gene: TRBV7-9; clone size: .; D gene: .; CDR3 protein: CASSFGGTGELFF; CDR3 DNA: TGTGCCAGCAGCTTCGGGGGTACCGGGGAGCTGTTTTTT
J gene: TRBJ1-2; V gene: TRBV19; clone size: .; D gene: TRBD1; CDR3 protein: CASLYTDRERYTF; CDR3 DNA: TGTGCCAGTCTCTATACCGACAGGGAACGCTACACCTTC
J gene: TRBJ2-7; V gene: TRBV5-1; clone size: .; D gene: .; CDR3 protein: CASSFFGTYEQYF; CDR3 DNA: TGCGCCAGCAGCTTTTTCGGGACCTACGAGCAGTACTTC
J gene: TRBJ2-1; V gene: TRBV9; clone size: .; D gene: TRBD2; CDR3 protein: CASSRSGGDEQFF; CDR3 DNA: TGTGCCAGCAGTCGGTCCGGGGGGGATGAGCAGTTCTTC
J gene: TRBJ1-5; V gene: TRBV29-1; clone size: .; D gene: TRBD1; CDR3 protein: CSAGQGRNQPQHF; CDR3 DNA: TGCAGCGCGGGACAGGGGAGGAATCAGCCCCAGCATTTT
J gene: TRBJ1-3; V gene: TRBV7-2; clone size: .; D gene: TRBD1; CDR3 protein: CASSTQGLGGNTIYF; CDR3 DNA: TGTGCCAGCAGCACACAGGGGTTGGGTGGAAACACCATATATTTT
J gene: TRBJ2-6; V gene: TRBV2; clone size: .; D gene: TRBD2; CDR3 protein: CAGGGLYSGANVLTF; CDR3 DNA: TGTGCCGGGGGGGGGTTGTACTCTGGGGCCAACGTCCTGACTTTC
J gene: TRBJ2-1; V gene: TRBV27; clone size: .; D gene: .; CDR3 protein: CASSFWGRGGSGEQFF; CDR3 DNA: TGTGCCAGCAGTTTTTGGGGCAGGGGGGGGTCGGGTGAGCAGTTCTTC
J gene: TRBJ1-2; V gene: TRBV6-6; clone size: .; D gene: .; CDR3 protein: CASRKPQGLSYGYTF; CDR3 DNA: TGTGCCAGCAGAAAACCACAGGGTCTCAGCTATGGCTACACCTTC
J gene: TRBJ2-2; V gene: TRBV28; clone size: .; D gene: .; CDR3 protein: CASRTTGELFF; CDR3 DNA: TGTGCCAGCAGAACGACCGGGGAGCTGTTTTTT
J gene: TRBJ2-7; V gene: TRBV4-3; clone size: .; D gene: TRBD1; CDR3 protein: CASSQQVYRGDEQYF; CDR3 DNA: TGCGCCAGCAGCCAACAAGTCTACAGGGGGGACGAGCAGTACTTC
J gene: TRBJ2-3; V gene: TRBV9; clone size: .; D gene: .; CDR3 protein: CASSVASGSTDTQYF; CDR3 DNA: TGTGCCAGCAGCGTAGCGAGCGGGAGCACAGATACGCAGTATTTT
J gene: TRBJ1-4; V gene: TRBV28; clone size: once; D gene: .; CDR3 protein: CASSQTGATNEKLFF; CDR3 DNA: TGTGCCAGCAGCCAGACGGGCGCTACTAATGAAAAACTGTTTTTT
J gene: TRBJ2-1; V gene: TRBV28; clone size: few; D gene: .; CDR3 protein: CASSVRGIHNEQFF; CDR3 DNA: TGTGCCAGCAGTGTACGGGGGATACACAATGAGCAGTTCTTC
J gene: TRBJ2-7; V gene: TRBV5-4; clone size: .; D gene: TRBD2; CDR3 protein: CASSDQKAGIYEQYF; CDR3 DNA: TGTGCCAGCAGTGATCAAAAAGCGGGAATTTACGAGCAGTACTTC
J gene: TRBJ2-5; V gene: TRBV7-2; clone size: .; D gene: TRBD1; CDR3 protein: CASSLALRGPKETQYF; CDR3 DNA: TGTGCCAGCAGCTTAGCGCTGAGGGGGCCCAAAGAGACCCAGTACTTC
J gene: TRBJ2-1; V gene: TRBV11-2; clone size: once; D gene: TRBD2; CDR3 protein: CASSLTSGTYNEQFF; CDR3 DNA: TGTGCCAGCAGCCTTACTAGCGGGACCTACAATGAGCAGTTCTTC
J gene: TRBJ2-2; V gene: TRBV7-6; clone size: .; D gene: TRBD2; CDR3 protein: CASEGGAQELFF; CDR3 DNA: TGTGCCAGCGAGGGAGGGGCCCAGGAGCTGTTTTTT
J gene: TRBJ1-1; V gene: TRBV19; clone size: few; D gene: .; CDR3 protein: CASSWQGLGTEAFF; CDR3 DNA: TGTGCCAGTAGTTGGCAGGGGTTGGGTACTGAAGCTTTCTTT
J gene: TRBJ1-5; V gene: TRBV19; clone size: .; D gene: .; CDR3 protein: CASSSPTAGYSNQPQHF; CDR3 DNA: TGTGCCAGTAGTTCTCCGACGGCTGGTTATAGCAATCAGCCCCAGCATTTT
J gene: TRBJ2-2; V gene: TRBV21-1; clone size: .; D gene: .; CDR3 protein: CASSPSGRYGTGELFF; CDR3 DNA: TGTGCCAGCAGCCCAAGCGGGAGGTATGGCACCGGGGAGCTGTTTTTT
J gene: TRBJ2-7; V gene: TRBV4-3; clone size: .; D gene: TRBD2; CDR3 protein: CASSQGLAGSYEQYF; CDR3 DNA: TGCGCCAGCAGCCAAGGGCTAGCGGGAAGCTACGAGCAGTACTTC
J gene: TRBJ2-3; V gene: TRBV28; clone size: .; D gene: .; CDR3 protein: CASKLAGSGEYF; CDR3 DNA: TGTGCCAGCAAACTCGCTGGGTCAGGGGAGTATTTT
J gene: TRBJ2-3; V gene: TRBV28; clone size: .; D gene: TRBD1; CDR3 protein: CASSFRTGGTDTQYF; CDR3 DNA: TGTGCCAGCAGTTTCCGGACAGGGGGGACAGATACGCAGTATTTT
J gene: TRBJ2-7; V gene: TRBV7-3; clone size: .; D gene: .; CDR3 protein: CASSLSGGRGAYEQYF; CDR3 DNA: TGTGCCAGCAGCTTATCAGGGGGGAGAGGGGCCTACGAGCAGTACTTC
J gene: TRBJ1-3; V gene: TRBV9; clone size: .; D gene: TRBD1; CDR3 protein: CASSVGRTGGAGNTIYF; CDR3 DNA: TGTGCCAGCAGCGTAGGAAGGACAGGGGGGGCTGGAAACACCATATATTTT
J gene: TRBJ2-5; V gene: TRBV19; clone size: .; D gene: .; CDR3 protein: CASSIKTPETQYF; CDR3 DNA: TGTGCCAGTAGTATAAAGACCCCAGAGACCCAGTACTTC
J gene: TRBJ2-3; V gene: TRBV4-2; clone size: .; D gene: TRBD2; CDR3 protein: CASSQALAGFTDTQYF; CDR3 DNA: TGTGCCAGCAGCCAAGCCCTAGCGGGTTTCACAGATACGCAGTATTTT
J gene: TRBJ2-2; V gene: TRBV6-1; clone size: .; D gene: .; CDR3 protein: CASSEEGLDTGELFF; CDR3 DNA: TGTGCCAGCAGTGAGGAGGGGCTCGACACCGGGGAGCTGTTTTTT
J gene: TRBJ1-1; V gene: TRBV28; clone size: .; D gene: .; CDR3 protein: CASTPTDIRGAFF; CDR3 DNA: TGTGCCAGCACCCCGACGGACATCCGTGGAGCTTTCTTT
J gene: TRBJ2-6; V gene: TRBV5-4; clone size: .; D gene: .; CDR3 protein: CASSLWGPGANVLTF; CDR3 DNA: TGTGCCAGCAGCTTGTGGGGACCCGGGGCCAACGTCCTGACTTTC
J gene: TRBJ2-7; V gene: TRBV27; clone size: medium-sized; D gene: TRBD2; CDR3 protein: CASSSPGLAYEQYF; CDR3 DNA: TGTGCCAGCAGTTCTCCGGGACTAGCGTACGAGCAGTACTTC
J gene: TRBJ1-2; V gene: TRBV28; clone size: .; D gene: .; CDR3 protein: CASSLEGIYGYTF; CDR3 DNA: TGTGCCAGCAGTTTAGAAGGTATTTATGGCTACACCTTC
J gene: TRBJ2-5; V gene: TRBV25-1; clone size: .; D gene: .; CDR3 protein: CASTQETQYF; CDR3 DNA: TGTGCCAGCACTCAAGAGACCCAGTACTTC
J gene: TRBJ1-2; V gene: TRBV27; clone size: .; D gene: TRBD1; CDR3 protein: CASSVGQGVYGYTF; CDR3 DNA: TGTGCCAGCAGTGTGGGACAGGGTGTATATGGCTACACCTTC
J gene: TRBJ2-3; V gene: TRBV19; clone size: .; D gene: .; CDR3 protein: CASSILEYPSTDTQYF; CDR3 DNA: TGTGCCAGTAGTATCCTTGAATATCCAAGCACAGATACGCAGTATTTT
J gene: TRBJ1-2; V gene: TRBV6-5; clone size: .; D gene: .; CDR3 protein: CASSYEKGTNYGYTF; CDR3 DNA: TGTGCCAGCAGTTACGAGAAGGGGACTAACTATGGCTACACCTTC
J gene: TRBJ1-5; V gene: TRBV27; clone size: once; D gene: TRBD1; CDR3 protein: CASSPGQEHQPQHF; CDR3 DNA: TGTGCCAGCAGTCCCGGACAGGAGCACCAGCCCCAGCATTTT
J gene: TRBJ2-7; V gene: TRBV21-1; clone size: once; D gene: .; CDR3 protein: CASRNSTGFTYEQYF; CDR3 DNA: TGTGCCAGCCGGAATTCCACAGGGTTCACCTACGAGCAGTACTTC
J gene: TRBJ2-7; V gene: TRBV14; clone size: .; D gene: .; CDR3 protein: CASSQERSGGSYEQYF; CDR3 DNA: TGTGCCAGCAGCCAAGAACGTAGCGGTGGCTCCTACGAGCAGTACTTC